This T cell receptor beta chain was captured in a study of blood T cell repertoires in COVID-19. Study background: The samples span acute and convalescent COVID-19 from the United States, Italy and Spain. PBMCs, B-cell-depleted T cells, or T cells provided the cDNA or gDNA that made up the material.

This clone was counted only a few times. With V trimmed by 1 base and J by 7 bases, 2 bases remained unmatched. The V gene's germline CDR1 is SGHNT and CDR2 YYREEE (reference sequence). The CDR3 is made up of 15 amino acids. Per the study methods: Reference gene primer amplification gave nucleated cell count estimates. Here immunoSEQ multiplex PCR was the method, and the copy in TCRdb shows in-frame clones only, minus some. V, J and clone size reflect that table, while D and trimming were determined from the DNA. The data hold 200,000 to 250,000 clones, with more than 65% observed a single time. The V call is TRBV5-4, the J call TRBJ1-6; TRBD1 matches at 10 bases. This TCR derives from an older woman with acute or convalescent COVID-19. The material sequenced was peripheral blood. The CDR3: CASSLRQGANSPLHF. CDR3 sequence (DNA): TGTGCCAGCAGCTTGAGACAGGGGGCGAATTCACCCCTCCACTTT.